This section outlines one TCR beta chain sequence together with its context. Its antigen is unidentified. The data were taken from a study of shared clonotypes between healthy human individuals. Study-level information: Three plates were used per donor for CD4 naive, three for CD4 memory, two for CD8 naive and one for CD8 memory.

As defined, naive CD8 cells were CD45RO-negative and positively selected for CCR7, with terminally differentiated effector memory CD45RA+ cells excluded. Method: immunoSEQ multiplex PCR; TCRdb's copy keeps in-frame clones and lacks some. The repertoire holds over 2 million clones, roughly 94% seen once, with roughly 1.1% in the top ten. J gave up 3 bases and V 11 bases, and 6 bases lay outside the gene matches. There are 12 residues in the CDR3. Germline assignment: CDR1 MNHNS and CDR2 SASEGT. Findings and caveats of the study: When compared with the clonotypes that were shared by all four sorted-subset donors, the non-shared clonotypes turned out to have lower generation probabilities.

The material sequenced was naive CD8+ T cells sorted from blood. The V and J genes are TRBV6-1 and TRBJ1-1; 7 bases are a match to TRBD1. This receptor was identified in a young man in good health. The CDR3 DNA is TGTGCCTCCCGGACAGGATACACTGAAGCTTTCTTT. As protein: CASRTGYTEAFF.